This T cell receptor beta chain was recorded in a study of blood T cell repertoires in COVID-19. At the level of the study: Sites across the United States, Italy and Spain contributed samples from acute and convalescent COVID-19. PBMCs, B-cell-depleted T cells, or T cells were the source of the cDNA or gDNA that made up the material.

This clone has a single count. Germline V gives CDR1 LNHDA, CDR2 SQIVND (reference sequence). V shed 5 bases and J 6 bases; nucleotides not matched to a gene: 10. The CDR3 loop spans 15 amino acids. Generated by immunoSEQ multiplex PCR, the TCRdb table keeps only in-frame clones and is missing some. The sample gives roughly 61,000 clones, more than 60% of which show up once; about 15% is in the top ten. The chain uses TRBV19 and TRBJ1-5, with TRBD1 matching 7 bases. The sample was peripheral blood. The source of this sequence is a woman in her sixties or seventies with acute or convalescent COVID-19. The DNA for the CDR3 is TGTGCCAGTAGTCGGGACAGCAACCTCGGTCAGCCCCAGCATTTT. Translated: CASSRDSNLGQPQHF.